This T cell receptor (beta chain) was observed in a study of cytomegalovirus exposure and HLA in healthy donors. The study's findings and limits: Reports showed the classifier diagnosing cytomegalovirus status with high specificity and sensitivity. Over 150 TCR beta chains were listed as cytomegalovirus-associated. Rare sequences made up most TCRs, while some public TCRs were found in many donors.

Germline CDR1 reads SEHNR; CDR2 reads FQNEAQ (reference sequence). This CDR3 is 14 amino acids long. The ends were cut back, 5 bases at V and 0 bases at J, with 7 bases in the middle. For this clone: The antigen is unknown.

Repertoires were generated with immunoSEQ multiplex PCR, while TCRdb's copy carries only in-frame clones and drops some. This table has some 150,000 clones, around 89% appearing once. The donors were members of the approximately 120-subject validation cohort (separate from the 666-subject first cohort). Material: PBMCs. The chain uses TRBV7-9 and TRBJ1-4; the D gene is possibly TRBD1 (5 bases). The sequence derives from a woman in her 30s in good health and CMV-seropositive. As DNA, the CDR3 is TGTGCCAGCAGCCGACAGTCAACTAATGAAAAACTGTTTTTT. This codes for CASSRQSTNEKLFF. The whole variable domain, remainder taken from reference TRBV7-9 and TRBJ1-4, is DTGVSQNPRHKITKRGQNVTFRCDPISEHNRLYWYRQTLGQGPEFLTYFQNEAQLEKSRLLSDRFSAERPKGSFSTLEIQRTEQGDSAMYLCASSRQSTNEKLFFGSGTQLSVL.